This record looks at one T cell receptor (beta chain) sequence and its context. These data originate in a study of OX40 agonist ivuxolimab in advanced cancers. Study-wide background: Hepatocellular carcinoma, melanoma, renal cell or head and neck cancer occurred in dose-escalation patients. Partial responses occurred in Three dose-escalation patients, one with hepatocellular carcinoma and two with cutaneous melanoma.

The repertoire was sequenced with immunoSEQ multiplex PCR; TCRdb's copy has only in-frame clones and lacks some. The profile shows roughly 140,000 clones, approximately 94% of them singletons. This TCR was sampled from an adult with an advanced solid tumor such as melanoma, head and neck, liver or kidney cancer. This material consisted of CD4+ or CD8+ T cells sorted from blood, taken in a trial of the OX40 agonist ivuxolimab.

The CDR3 DNA reads TGTGCCAGGGGGGGGTTTAGAGCCAAAAACATTCAGTACTTC. Amino acid sequence: CARGGFRAKNIQYF. The chain has TRBV10-3 and TRBJ2-4; TRBD2 matches 7 bases. Germline CDR1 ENHRY, CDR2 SYGVKD. Losses at the gene ends were 10 bases for V and 0 bases for J; bases not matched to a gene: 6. CDR3 length equals 14 residues.